This T cell receptor beta chain was captured in a study of T cells expressing NK-cell markers. TCRdb reprocessed the 5' RACE reads and keeps a single row for each CDR3 protein, giving no DNA. The sample's table shows a few hundred thousand distinct CDR3 sequences. The V gene's germline CDR1 is MGHDK and CDR2 SYGVNS. The length of the CDR3 is 14 residues. The source is a man aged 18-75 years in good health. The source material was blood T cells: a sorted CD56 or NKG2C T cell subset, CD4+ or CD8+ T cells, or bulk PBMC T cells (not recorded which). This rearrangement joins TRBV25-1 to TRBJ1-6. The CDR3 is CASSEYRAQVPLHF.